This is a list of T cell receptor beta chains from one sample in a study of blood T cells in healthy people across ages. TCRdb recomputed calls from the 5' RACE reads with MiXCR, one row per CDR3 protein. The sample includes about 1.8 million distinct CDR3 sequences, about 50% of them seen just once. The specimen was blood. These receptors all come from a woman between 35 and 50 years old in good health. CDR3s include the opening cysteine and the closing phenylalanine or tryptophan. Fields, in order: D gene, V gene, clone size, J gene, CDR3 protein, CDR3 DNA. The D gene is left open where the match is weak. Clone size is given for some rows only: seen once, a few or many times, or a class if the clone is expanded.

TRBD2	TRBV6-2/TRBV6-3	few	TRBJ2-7	CASRSLSGGTTYEQYF	TGTGCCAGCAGATCACTTAGCGGGGGGACTACCTACGAGCAGTACTTC
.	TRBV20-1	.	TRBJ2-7	CSALRGSSYNEQYF	TGCAGTGCTTTGAGGGGGAGCTCCTACAATGAGCAGTACTTC
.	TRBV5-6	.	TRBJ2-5	CASSLRRTSRQETQYF	TGTGCCAGCAGCTTGAGGCGCACTAGCCGACAAGAGACCCAGTACTTC
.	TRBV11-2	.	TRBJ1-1	CASSPRVGGTEAFF	TGTGCCAGCAGCCCTCGGGTGGGGGGCACTGAAGCTTTCTTT
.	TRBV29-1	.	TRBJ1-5	CSVRDDSNQPQHF	TGCAGCGTCCGGGACGATAGCAATCAGCCCCAGCATTTT
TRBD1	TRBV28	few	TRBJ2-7	CASSSTGDRAYEQYF	TGTGCCAGCAGTTCGACAGGGGACAGGGCGTACGAGCAGTACTTC
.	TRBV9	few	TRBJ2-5	CASSVGVGMETQYF	TGTGCCAGCAGCGTAGGTGTAGGGATGGAGACCCAGTACTTC
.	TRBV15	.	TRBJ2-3	CATSRAGRTDTQYF	TGTGCCACCAGCAGAGCGGGACGCACAGATACGCAGTATTTT
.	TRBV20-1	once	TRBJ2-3	CSADSGSGTGTQYF	TGCAGTGCAGACAGCGGGTCGGGAACAGGTACGCAGTATTTT
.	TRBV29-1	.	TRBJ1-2	CSVGGDAGWDYGYTF	TGCAGCGTTGGAGGAGATGCAGGATGGGACTATGGCTACACCTTC
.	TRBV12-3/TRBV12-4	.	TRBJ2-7	CASSSSLVSLSYEQYF	TGTGCCAGCAGTTCCAGCTTGGTCTCCCTCTCCTACGAGCAGTACTTC
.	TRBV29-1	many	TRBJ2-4	CSVGVDSRNIQYF	TGCAGCGTTGGGGTCGATTCAAGGAACATTCAGTACTTC
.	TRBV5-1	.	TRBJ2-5	CASSLDAGSKTQYF	TGCGCCAGCAGCTTGGACGCAGGGTCGAAGACCCAGTACTTC
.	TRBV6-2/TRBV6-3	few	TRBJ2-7	CASSYVGGLEQYF	TGTGCCAGCAGTTACGTGGGGGGGCTCGAGCAGTACTTC
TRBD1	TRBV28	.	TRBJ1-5	CASSLQGAFNQPQHF	TGTGCCAGCAGTTTACAGGGGGCCTTCAATCAGCCCCAGCATTTT
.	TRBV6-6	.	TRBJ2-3	CASSRGGDSTDTQYF	TGTGCCAGCAGTCGCGGCGGGGATAGCACAGATACGCAGTATTTT
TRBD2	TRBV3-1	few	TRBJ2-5	CASSQDLQRGLETQYF	TGTGCCAGCAGCCAAGATCTCCAGCGGGGGTTGGAGACCCAGTACTTC
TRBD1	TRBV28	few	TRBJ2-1	CASSAGDRGIYNEQFF	TGTGCCAGCAGCGCCGGGGACAGGGGAATATACAATGAGCAGTTCTTC
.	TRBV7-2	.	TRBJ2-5	CASTKTSDYNEQYF	TGTGCCAGCACAAAGACTAGTGACTACAATGAGCAGTACTTC
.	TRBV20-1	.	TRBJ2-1	CSASRLQVGQFF	TGCAGTGCTAGTAGGCTGCAGGTAGGGCAGTTCTTC
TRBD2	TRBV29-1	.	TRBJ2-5	CSVGGRVGGDLETQYF	TGCAGCGTTGGGGGAAGGGTCGGGGGGGATTTAGAGACCCAGTACTTC
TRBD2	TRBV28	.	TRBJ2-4	CASNQPGGGKNIQYF	TGTGCCAGCAACCAGCCTGGCGGGGGGAAAAACATTCAGTACTTC
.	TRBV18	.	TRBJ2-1	CASSPSRDEQFF	TGTGCCAGCTCACCCTCAAGGGATGAGCAGTTCTTC
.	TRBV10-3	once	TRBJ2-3	CAISESVGGGPADTQYF	TGTGCCATCAGTGAGTCCGTAGGAGGGGGCCCCGCAGATACGCAGTATTTT
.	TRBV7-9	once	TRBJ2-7	CASSLVGGPRDEQYF	TGTGCCAGCAGCTTGGTGGGGGGACCTCGGGACGAGCAGTACTTC
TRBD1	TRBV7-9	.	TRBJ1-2	CASSPETGKGYGYTF	TGTGCCAGCAGCCCAGAGACAGGGAAGGGCTATGGCTACACCTTC
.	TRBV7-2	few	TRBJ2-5	CASSSIGTWGETQYF	TGTGCCAGCAGCTCGATTGGGACGTGGGGAGAGACCCAGTACTTC
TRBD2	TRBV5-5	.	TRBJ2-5	CASSRVPGLAVGETQYF	TGTGCCAGCAGCCGAGTCCCGGGACTAGCGGTCGGGGAGACCCAGTACTTC
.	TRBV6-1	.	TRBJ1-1	CASSRGNSEYTEAFF	TGTGCCAGCTCCCGAGGGAACTCAGAGTACACTGAAGCTTTCTTT
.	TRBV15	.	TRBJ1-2	CATSMRQALADGYTF	TGTGCCACCAGCATGCGACAGGCTCTAGCGGATGGCTACACCTTC
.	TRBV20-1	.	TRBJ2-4	CSARRRGQNIQYF	TGCAGTGCTAGAAGGAGGGGGCAAAACATTCAGTACTTC
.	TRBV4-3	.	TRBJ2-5	CASSHGKGEQYF	TGCGCCAGCAGCCATGGGAAGGGAGAGCAGTACTTC
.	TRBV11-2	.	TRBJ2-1	CASRDWGASYNEQFF	TGTGCCAGCAGAGACTGGGGGGCCTCCTACAATGAGCAGTTCTTC
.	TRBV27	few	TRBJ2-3	CASSTMGPRGDTQYF	TGTGCCAGCAGTACTATGGGGCCCCGAGGAGATACGCAGTATTTT
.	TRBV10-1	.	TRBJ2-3	CASSDRGDADTQYF	TGCGCCAGCAGCGACCGCGGGGACGCAGATACGCAGTATTTT
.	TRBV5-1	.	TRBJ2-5	CASSQTRGKLQETQYF	TGCGCCAGCAGCCAGACGAGGGGGAAGCTCCAAGAGACCCAGTACTTC
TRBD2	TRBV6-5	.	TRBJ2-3	CAATGGLGTDTQYF	TGTGCCGCAACGGGGGGATTGGGCACAGATACGCAGTATTTT